Listed below are T cell receptor beta chains from one sample, sequenced in a study of Graves' ophthalmopathy and Graves' hyperthyroidism. A single record per CDR3 protein comes from TCRdb applying MiXCR to the multiplex PCR reads. The data contain 400,000 or so distinct CDR3 sequences, 15% of them seen just once; the ten biggest clones take up approximately 7%. Sequenced material: peripheral blood. These TCRs come from a woman under 30 with stable Graves' hyperthyroidism. Each CDR3 is given without its conserved first and last residue. Fields, in order: J gene, V gene, CDR3 protein.

TRBJ1-1,TRBV12-3/TRBV12-4,ASSYGQGRGEAF
TRBJ2-7,TRBV27,ASSGGGRANEQY
TRBJ1-5,TRBV6-1,ASSPAGAQPQH
TRBJ1-2,TRBV4-2,ASSQVSRTGDHGYT
TRBJ2-7,TRBV11-2,ASSSYLAGGSYEQY
TRBJ1-3,TRBV24-1,ATSDPPGNTIY
TRBJ1-1,TRBV27,ASCSRQLNTEAF
TRBJ1-1,TRBV2,ASSVIGGISNTEAF
TRBJ1-2,TRBV5-1,ASSMTQGRVYGYT
TRBJ2-5,TRBV7-9,ASSPVGTGSQETQY
TRBJ2-7,TRBV24-1,ATSTTQGDRVPYEQY
TRBJ1-5,TRBV6-2/TRBV6-3,ASSYELRGGGNQPQH
TRBJ1-1,TRBV11-2,ASSLENPRGTEAF
TRBJ2-2,TRBV15,ATSRDFTGELF
TRBJ2-7,TRBV24-1,ATSDSSGSIHEQY
TRBJ2-2,TRBV11-1,ASSLGPGKGTGELF
TRBJ1-2,TRBV24-1,ATSDLTGDYGYT
TRBJ1-2,TRBV6-2/TRBV6-3,ATNRDTDYGYT
TRBJ1-2,TRBV12-3/TRBV12-4,ASSYEQLQYGYT
TRBJ1-1,TRBV5-1,ASSAGQLEGAF
TRBJ1-6,TRBV9,ASSVDRGNSPLH
TRBJ2-5,TRBV25-1,ASSAYRGQETQY
TRBJ1-3,TRBV5-6,ASSLTVRGSGNTIY
TRBJ2-5,TRBV5-6,ASSGGQRYQETQY
TRBJ2-7,TRBV20-1,SAMERGGVEQY
TRBJ1-6,TRBV12-3/TRBV12-4,ASSLSGRPLH
TRBJ1-2,TRBV10-3,AISESAGRELNYGYT
TRBJ2-2,TRBV6-1,ANRVNEYTGELF
TRBJ1-2,TRBV11-2,ASSTVKGVRYGYT
TRBJ2-7,TRBV7-2,ASSVTSGSYEQY
TRBJ1-1,TRBV20-1,SARGGANTEAF
TRBJ1-1,TRBV6-1,ASIPARGTNTEAF
TRBJ1-2,TRBV12-3/TRBV12-4,ASRPTGRGYT
TRBJ2-2,TRBV10-1,ASSEYGFTGELF
TRBJ2-2,TRBV11-1,ASRFLQGIRNTGELF
TRBJ1-5,TRBV4-1,ASTPTWGQGNQPQH
TRBJ1-5,TRBV24-1,ATSDLQPGGGQPQH
TRBJ1-2,TRBV6-8,ASVQGGDGYT
TRBJ1-5,TRBV12-3/TRBV12-4,ASSGQFNQPQH
TRBJ2-7,TRBV6-1,ASSELRGYEQY
TRBJ2-7,TRBV6-2/TRBV6-3,ASSSPTGHSYEQY
TRBJ1-1,TRBV12-3/TRBV12-4,ASSLKGELGTEAF
TRBJ1-1,TRBV19,ASSSGGQRNTEAF
TRBJ1-1,TRBV6-2/TRBV6-3,ASSRTGEAF
TRBJ1-2,TRBV7-3,ASSPGTGHNYGYT
TRBJ2-4,TRBV4-1,ASSQERGNIQY
TRBJ1-2,TRBV19,ASSIGGTRNHYGYT
TRBJ1-1,TRBV5-1,ASSTSGTGEAF
TRBJ1-3,TRBV12-3/TRBV12-4,ASRTLEGTGNTIY
TRBJ2-5,TRBV6-2/TRBV6-3,ASSYLSETQY
TRBJ1-2,TRBV18,ASSPKTGEVGYT
TRBJ1-2,TRBV12-3/TRBV12-4,ASSFSGRGTVYT
TRBJ2-4,TRBV7-9,ASSSSSHPQGDIKY